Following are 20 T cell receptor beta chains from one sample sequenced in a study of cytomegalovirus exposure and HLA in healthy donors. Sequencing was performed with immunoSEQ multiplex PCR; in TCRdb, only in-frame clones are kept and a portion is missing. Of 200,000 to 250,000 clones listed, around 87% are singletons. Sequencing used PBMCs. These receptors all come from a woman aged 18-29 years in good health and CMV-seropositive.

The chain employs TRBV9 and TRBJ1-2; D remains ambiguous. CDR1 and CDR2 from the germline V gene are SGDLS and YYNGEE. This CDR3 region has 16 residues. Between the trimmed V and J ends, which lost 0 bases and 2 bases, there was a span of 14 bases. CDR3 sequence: CASSVVDPRGNYGYTF. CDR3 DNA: TGTGCCAGCAGCGTAGTCGACCCGCGGGGAAACTATGGCTACACCTTC. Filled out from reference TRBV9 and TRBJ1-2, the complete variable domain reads DSGVTQTPKHLITATGQRVTLRCSPRSGDLSVYWYQQSLDQGLQFLIQYYNGEERAKGNILERFSAQQFPDLHSELNLSSLELGDSALYFCASSVVDPRGNYGYTFGSGTRLTVV.

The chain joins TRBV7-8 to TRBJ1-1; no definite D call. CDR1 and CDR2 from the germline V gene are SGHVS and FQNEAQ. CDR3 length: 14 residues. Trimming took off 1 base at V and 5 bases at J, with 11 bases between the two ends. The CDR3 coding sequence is TGTGCCAGCAGCTTAGGCCGGGTGTGGACTGAAGCTTTCTTT. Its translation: CASSLGRVWTEAFF.

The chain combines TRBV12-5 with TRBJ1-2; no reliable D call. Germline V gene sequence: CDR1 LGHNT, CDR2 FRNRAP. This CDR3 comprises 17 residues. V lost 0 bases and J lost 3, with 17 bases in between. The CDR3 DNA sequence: TGTGCTAGTGGTTTGGTAAGTCGGGTGAATAGCGACTATGGCTACACCTTC. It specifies CASGLVSRVNSDYGYTF.

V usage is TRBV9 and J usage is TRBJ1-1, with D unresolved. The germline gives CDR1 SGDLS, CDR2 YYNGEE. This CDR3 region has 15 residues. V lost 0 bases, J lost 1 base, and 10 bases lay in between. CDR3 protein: CASSVVREANTEAFF. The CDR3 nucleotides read TGTGCCAGCAGCGTAGTCCGGGAGGCGAACACTGAAGCTTTCTTT.

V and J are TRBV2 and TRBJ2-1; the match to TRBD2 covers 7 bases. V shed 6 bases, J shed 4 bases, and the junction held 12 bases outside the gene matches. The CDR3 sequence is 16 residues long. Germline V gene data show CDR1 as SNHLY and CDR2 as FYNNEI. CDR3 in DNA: TGTGCCAGCAGGCCAGGTGCGGGGGAGGGTTACAATGAGCAGTTCTTC. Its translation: CASRPGAGEGYNEQFF.

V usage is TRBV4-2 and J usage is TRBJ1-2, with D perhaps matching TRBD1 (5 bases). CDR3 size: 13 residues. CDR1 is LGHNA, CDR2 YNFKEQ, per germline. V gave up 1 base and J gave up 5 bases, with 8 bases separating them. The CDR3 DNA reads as TGTGCCAGCAGCCAAGGGGGGGGGTATGGCTACACCTTC. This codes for CASSQGGGYGYTF.

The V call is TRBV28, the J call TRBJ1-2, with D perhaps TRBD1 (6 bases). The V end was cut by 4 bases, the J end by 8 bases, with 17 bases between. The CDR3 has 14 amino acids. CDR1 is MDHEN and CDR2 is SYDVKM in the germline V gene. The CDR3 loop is CASSSARGQRGYTF. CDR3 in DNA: TGTGCCAGCAGTTCAGCCAGGGGCCAACGGGGCTACACCTTC.

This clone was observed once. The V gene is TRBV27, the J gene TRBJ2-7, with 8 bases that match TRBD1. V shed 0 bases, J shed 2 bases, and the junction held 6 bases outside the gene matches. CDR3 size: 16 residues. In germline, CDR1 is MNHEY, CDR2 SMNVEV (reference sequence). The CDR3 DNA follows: TGTGCCAGCAGTTTATCGGGGACAGGTTTTCCCTACGAGCAGTACTTC. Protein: CASSLSGTGFPYEQYF.

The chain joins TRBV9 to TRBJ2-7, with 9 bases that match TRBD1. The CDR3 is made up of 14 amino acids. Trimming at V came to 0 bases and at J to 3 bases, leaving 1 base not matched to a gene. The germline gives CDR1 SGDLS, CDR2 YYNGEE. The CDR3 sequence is CASSVGDRDYEQYF. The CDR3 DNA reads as TGTGCCAGCAGCGTAGGGGACAGGGACTACGAGCAGTACTTC.

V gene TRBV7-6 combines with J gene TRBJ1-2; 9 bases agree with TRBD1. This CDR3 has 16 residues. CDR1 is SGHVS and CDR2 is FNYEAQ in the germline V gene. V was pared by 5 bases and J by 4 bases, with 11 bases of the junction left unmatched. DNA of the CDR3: TGTGCCAGCAGCCCGCGTCTGGGACAGGGTGCCTATGGCTACACCTTC. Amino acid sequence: CASSPRLGQGAYGYTF.

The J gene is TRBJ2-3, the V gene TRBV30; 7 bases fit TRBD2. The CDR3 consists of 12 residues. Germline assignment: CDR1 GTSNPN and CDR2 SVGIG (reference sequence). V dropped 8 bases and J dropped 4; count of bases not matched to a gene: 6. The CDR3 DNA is TGTGCCGGGGGGGACGGGGCAGATACGCAGTATTTT. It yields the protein CAGGDGADTQYF.

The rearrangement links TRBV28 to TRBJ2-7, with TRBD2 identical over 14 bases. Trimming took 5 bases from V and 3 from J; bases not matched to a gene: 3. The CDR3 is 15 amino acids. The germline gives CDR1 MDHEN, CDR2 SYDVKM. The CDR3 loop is CASSHGTSGSYEQYF. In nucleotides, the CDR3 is TGTGCCAGCAGTCACGGGACTAGCGGGAGCTACGAGCAGTACTTC.

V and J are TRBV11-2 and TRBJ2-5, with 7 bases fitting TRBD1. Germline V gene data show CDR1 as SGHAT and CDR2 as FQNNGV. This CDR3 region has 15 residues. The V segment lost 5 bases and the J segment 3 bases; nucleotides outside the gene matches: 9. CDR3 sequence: CASSHPSGQEETQYF. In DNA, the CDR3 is TGTGCCAGCAGCCATCCTTCAGGACAGGAAGAGACCCAGTACTTC.

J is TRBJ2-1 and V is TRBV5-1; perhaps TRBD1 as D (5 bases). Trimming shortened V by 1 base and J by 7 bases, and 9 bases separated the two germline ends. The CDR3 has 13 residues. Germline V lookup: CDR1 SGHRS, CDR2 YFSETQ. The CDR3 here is CASSLTGSNEQFF. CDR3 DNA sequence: TGCGCCAGCAGCTTGACAGGATCTAATGAGCAGTTCTTC.

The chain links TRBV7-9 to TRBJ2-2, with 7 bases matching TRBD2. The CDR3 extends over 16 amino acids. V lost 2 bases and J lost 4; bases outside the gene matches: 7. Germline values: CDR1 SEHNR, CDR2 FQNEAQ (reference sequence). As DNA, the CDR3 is TGTGCCAGCAGCTTACCCCGGGGGGATAGCACCGGGGAGCTGTTTTTT. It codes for CASSLPRGDSTGELFF.

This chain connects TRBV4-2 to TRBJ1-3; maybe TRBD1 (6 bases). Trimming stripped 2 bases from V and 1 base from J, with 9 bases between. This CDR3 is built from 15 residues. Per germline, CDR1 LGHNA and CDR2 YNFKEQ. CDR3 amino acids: CASSQFQGSGNTIYF. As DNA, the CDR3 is TGTGCCAGCAGCCAATTCCAGGGGTCTGGAAACACCATATATTTT.

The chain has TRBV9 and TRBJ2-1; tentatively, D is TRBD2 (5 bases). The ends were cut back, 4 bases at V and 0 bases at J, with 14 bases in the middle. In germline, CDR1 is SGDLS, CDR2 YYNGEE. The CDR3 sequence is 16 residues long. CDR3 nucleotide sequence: TGTGCCAGCAGCCCGAACGCTGGGAGCTCCTACAATGAGCAGTTCTTC. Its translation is CASSPNAGSSYNEQFF. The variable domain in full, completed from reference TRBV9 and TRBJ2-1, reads DSGVTQTPKHLITATGQRVTLRCSPRSGDLSVYWYQQSLDQGLQFLIQYYNGEERAKGNILERFSAQQFPDLHSELNLSSLELGDSALYFCASSPNAGSSYNEQFFGPGTRLTVL.

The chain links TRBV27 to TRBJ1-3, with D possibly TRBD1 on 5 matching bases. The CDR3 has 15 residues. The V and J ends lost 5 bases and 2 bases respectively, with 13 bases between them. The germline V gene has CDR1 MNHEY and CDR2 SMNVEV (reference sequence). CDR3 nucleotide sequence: TGTGCCAGCAGTCTTACAGGAGACCCTGGAAACACCATATATTTT. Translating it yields CASSLTGDPGNTIYF.

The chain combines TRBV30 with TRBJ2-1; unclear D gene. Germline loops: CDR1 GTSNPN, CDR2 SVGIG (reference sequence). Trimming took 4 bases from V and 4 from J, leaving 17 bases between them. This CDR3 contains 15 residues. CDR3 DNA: TGTGCCTGGATGTTAAAGCTTTCCCGGTACAATGAGCAGTTCTTC. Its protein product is CAWMLKLSRYNEQFF.

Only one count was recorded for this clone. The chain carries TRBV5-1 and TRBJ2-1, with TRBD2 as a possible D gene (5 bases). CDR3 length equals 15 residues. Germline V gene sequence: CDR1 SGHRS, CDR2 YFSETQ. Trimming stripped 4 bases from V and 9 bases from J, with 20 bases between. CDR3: CASSLLWGDGTEQFF. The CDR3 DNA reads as TGCGCCAGCAGCCTGCTGTGGGGAGACGGTACTGAGCAGTTCTTC. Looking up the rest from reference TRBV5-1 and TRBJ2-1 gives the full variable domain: KAGVTQTPRYLIKTRGQQVTLSCSPISGHRSVSWYQQTPGQGLQFLFEYFSETQRNKGNFPGRFSGRQFSNSRSEMNVSTLELGDSALYLCASSLLWGDGTEQFFGPGTRLTVL.